This TCR beta chain was sequenced during a study of a mutant IDH1 vaccine in newly diagnosed glioma. Study context: Patients were started on vaccination 4-6 weeks after radiotherapy alone, or with temozolomide cycles. Treated patients showed a male proportion of 62.5%, a female proportion of around 40%, and a mean age of 40.4 years.

Trimming took off 4 bases at V and 3 bases at J, with 11 bases between the two ends. The CDR3 has 14 residues. CDR1 is MNHEY, CDR2 SVGAGI, per germline. Profiled with immunoSEQ multiplex PCR; TCRdb holds only in-frame clones, not every one. The sample carries about 36,000 clones, roughly 80% recorded once. A remark on this clone: Its cognate antigen is unknown.

General study findings and limits: Pseudoprogression seemed unrelated to changes in top peripheral T cell clonotypes.

Time point of the sample: week 11, during vaccination. Alongside topical imiquimod, each dose of vaccine comprised 300 ug of mutant IDH1 20-mer peptide. Sequences were derived from peripheral blood mononuclear cells (PBMCs), sampled from a glioma patient whose treatment included an IDH1 peptide vaccine. J is TRBJ2-3 and V is TRBV6-5, with D perhaps matching TRBD1 or TRBD2 (5 bases each). The clonotype was recovered from a woman in her thirties with glioma. Some clones in this sample may be carry-over from other donors' samples. The CDR3 sequence: CASSLGRPTDTQYF. The CDR3 nucleotides are TGTGCCAGCAGTTTGGGACGGCCTACAGATACGCAGTATTTT.